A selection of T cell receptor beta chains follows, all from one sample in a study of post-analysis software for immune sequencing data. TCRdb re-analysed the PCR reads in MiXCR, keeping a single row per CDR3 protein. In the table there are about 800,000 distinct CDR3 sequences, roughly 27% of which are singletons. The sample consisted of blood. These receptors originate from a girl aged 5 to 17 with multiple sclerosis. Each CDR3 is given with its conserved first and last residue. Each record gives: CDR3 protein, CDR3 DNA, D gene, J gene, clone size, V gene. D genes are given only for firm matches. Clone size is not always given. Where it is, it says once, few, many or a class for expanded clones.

CASSPQGDEQFF,TGTGCCAGCTCACCACAAGGGGATGAGCAGTTCTTC,NA,TRBJ2-1,NA,TRBV18
CASSQFGDQETQYF,TGTGCCAGCAGCCAATTCGGGGATCAAGAGACCCAGTACTTC,NA,TRBJ2-5,few,TRBV4-2
CSATGRMGSNQPQHF,TGCAGTGCAACGGGGCGGATGGGTAGCAATCAGCCCCAGCATTTT,NA,TRBJ1-5,few,TRBV20-1
CASSVGPGDYETQYF,TGTGCCAGCAGCGTAGGACCAGGGGATTACGAGACCCAGTACTTC,NA,TRBJ2-5,few,TRBV9
CASSLVSQPPQRNIQYF,TGCGCCAGCAGCTTGGTTAGCCAACCCCCCCAAAGGAACATTCAGTACTTC,NA,TRBJ2-4,few,TRBV5-1
CAISPTSLSYEQYF,TGTGCCATCAGCCCGACTAGTTTATCCTACGAGCAGTACTTC,NA,TRBJ2-7,many,TRBV10-3
CASSQRQAREQYF,TGTGCCAGCAGCCAAAGACAGGCCCGGGAGCAGTACTTC,NA,TRBJ2-7,NA,TRBV14
CASSLGVAREQYF,TGTGCCAGCAGCTTAGGGGTCGCGCGCGAGCAGTACTTC,NA,TRBJ2-7,NA,TRBV11-2
CATQGDHNQPQHF,TGTGCCACACAAGGAGATCACAATCAGCCCCAGCATTTT,NA,TRBJ1-5,once,TRBV10-3
CASSFGGTTTEAFF,TGTGCCAGCAGCTTCGGGGGCACGACCACTGAAGCTTTCTTT,NA,TRBJ1-1,NA,TRBV7-2
CASRPELGGVNEKLFF,TGTGCCAGCAGACCCGAACTTGGGGGGGTTAATGAAAAACTGTTTTTT,NA,TRBJ1-4,NA,TRBV6-6
CASSQTQQGRNEQFF,TGTGCCAGCAGTCAGACTCAACAGGGGCGGAATGAGCAGTTCTTC,TRBD1,TRBJ2-1,NA,TRBV12-3/TRBV12-4
CASSVATSPRTQYF,TGTGCCAGCAGCGTAGCAACGTCTCCGCGAACGCAGTATTTT,NA,TRBJ2-3,NA,TRBV9
CSVAPTGATRNEQFF,TGCAGCGTTGCCCCCACAGGGGCGACAAGGAATGAGCAGTTCTTC,TRBD1,TRBJ2-1,NA,TRBV29-1
CASSQDLFSAETQYF,TGCGCCAGCAGCCAAGATCTTTTTTCGGCCGAGACCCAGTACTTC,NA,TRBJ2-5,few,TRBV4-3
CASRTGASSLSSYNEQFF,TGTGCCAGCAGGACAGGGGCCAGCTCCTTGAGCTCCTACAATGAGCAGTTCTTC,TRBD1,TRBJ2-1,few,TRBV7-6
CATSRFPQTDGRNQPQHF,TGTGCCACCAGCAGGTTTCCCCAGACGGACGGGCGGAATCAGCCCCAGCATTTT,NA,TRBJ1-5,few,TRBV15
CASSLVPPEKLFF,TGTGCCAGCAGCTTAGTCCCACCAGAAAAACTGTTTTTT,NA,TRBJ1-4,NA,TRBV7-9
CASSPVGRGYEQYF,TGTGCCAGCTCACCAGTCGGGAGGGGGTACGAGCAGTACTTC,TRBD2,TRBJ2-7,NA,TRBV18
CASSLTAGGGEKLFF,TGTGCCAGCAGCTTAACGGCAGGGGGCGGAGAAAAACTGTTTTTT,TRBD1,TRBJ1-4,few,TRBV7-2
CVSSLVANNEQFF,TGTGTCAGCAGCTTAGTGGCCAACAATGAGCAGTTCTTC,NA,TRBJ2-1,NA,TRBV7-9
CSARTSGAGTGYF,TGCAGTGCAAGGACTAGCGGGGCCGGCACTGGGTACTTC,TRBD2,TRBJ2-5,NA,TRBV20-1
CASSIRDFYNGQFF,TGTGCCAGCAGCATCCGGGACTTCTACAATGGGCAGTTCTTC,NA,TRBJ2-1,once,TRBV11-2
CASRPRGLSNYGYTF,TGTGCCAGCAGGCCCAGGGGCCTATCTAACTATGGCTACACCTTC,NA,TRBJ1-2,many,TRBV28
CSAGNRARGNQPQHF,TGCAGTGCGGGGAACAGGGCCCGAGGCAATCAGCCCCAGCATTTT,NA,TRBJ1-5,NA,TRBV20-1
CATGTANEKLFF,TGTGCCACAGGGACAGCTAATGAAAAACTGTTTTTT,TRBD1,TRBJ1-4,NA,TRBV10-3
CASGGFYEQYF,TGTGCCAGCGGAGGCTTTTACGAGCAGTACTTC,NA,TRBJ2-7,many,TRBV6-2/TRBV6-3
CASSVGTGGPHTKAFF,TGTGCCAGCAGCGTCGGGACAGGGGGTCCTCACACTAAAGCTTTCTTT,TRBD1,TRBJ1-1,NA,TRBV9
CASSDRGEKAFF,TGTGCCAGCAGCGACCGGGGGGAGAAAGCTTTCTTT,NA,TRBJ1-1,few,TRBV9
CSAPLAISFNEQFF,TGCAGTGCTCCCCTAGCCATTTCTTTCAATGAGCAGTTCTTC,NA,TRBJ2-1,few,TRBV20-1
CSAMAGMGNQPQHF,TGCAGTGCTATGGCAGGGATGGGCAATCAGCCCCAGCATTTT,NA,TRBJ1-5,once,TRBV20-1
CSTRRSNQPQHF,TGCAGTACTAGACGTAGCAATCAGCCCCAGCATTTT,NA,TRBJ1-5,NA,TRBV20-1
CASSQEGYSNQPRHF,TGCGCCAGCAGCCAAGAAGGGTATAGCAATCAGCCCCGGCATTTT,NA,TRBJ1-5,NA,TRBV4-1
CASSEEQGLDTEAFF,TGCGCCAGCAGCGAGGAACAGGGGTTGGACACTGAAGCTTTCTTT,TRBD1,TRBJ1-1,NA,TRBV5-1
CASSLGRVYQPQHF,TGTGCCAGCAGCTTAGGGCGGGTGTACCAGCCCCAGCATTTT,NA,TRBJ1-5,few,TRBV7-8
CSAPLGSWGETQYF,TGCAGTGCCCCGTTGGGCAGCTGGGGAGAGACCCAGTACTTC,NA,TRBJ2-5,few,TRBV20-1
CSARPGLARQKETQYF,TGCAGTGCTAGGCCGGGACTAGCGAGACAGAAAGAGACCCAGTACTTC,TRBD2,TRBJ2-5,NA,TRBV20-1
CATQPGQGQETQYF,TGTGCCACCCAGCCGGGACAGGGCCAAGAGACCCAGTACTTC,TRBD1,TRBJ2-5,few,TRBV10-3
CSARTGGPNQPQHF,TGCAGTGCAAGGACAGGGGGCCCGAATCAGCCCCAGCATTTT,TRBD1,TRBJ1-5,NA,TRBV20-1
CASSEARGSGQPQHF,TGTGCCAGCAGTGAAGCGCGGGGAAGTGGTCAGCCCCAGCATTTT,NA,TRBJ1-5,few,TRBV2
CAIPGGTGPNYGYTF,TGTGCCATACCCGGAGGTACAGGGCCTAACTATGGCTACACCTTC,NA,TRBJ1-2,few,TRBV10-3
CASSSVQGLYGYTF,TGTGCCAGCTCATCGGTACAGGGGCTCTATGGCTACACCTTC,TRBD1,TRBJ1-2,NA,TRBV18
CASSPRGGGSGYGYTF,TGTGCCAGCAGCCCCAGGGGCGGGGGCTCGGGCTATGGCTACACCTTC,NA,TRBJ1-2,NA,TRBV2
CASSLRSGSSYNEQFF,TGTGCCAGCAGCCTGAGGAGCGGTAGCTCCTACAATGAGCAGTTCTTC,NA,TRBJ2-1,NA,TRBV7-2
CSVLRGHSYTF,TGCAGCGTTTTGAGGGGGCATAGCTACACCTTC,TRBD1,TRBJ1-2,NA,TRBV29-1
CASSVGGLNGNTIYF,TGTGCCAGCAGCGTAGGAGGGTTAAATGGAAACACCATATATTTT,NA,TRBJ1-3,NA,TRBV9
CASSQEYGGYTF,TGTGCCAGCAGCCAAGAATACGGGGGCTACACCTTC,NA,TRBJ1-2,NA,TRBV3-1
CASSTSGSSLGEQYF,TGTGCCAGTAGTACCTCCGGGTCAAGTCTTGGGGAGCAGTACTTC,NA,TRBJ2-5,NA,TRBV19
CASSGGMQGLSSYNSPLHF,TGTGCCAGCAGCGGAGGAATGCAGGGACTTAGCTCCTATAATTCACCCCTCCACTTT,NA,TRBJ1-6,NA,TRBV9
CSASFQEDWDQPQHF,TGCAGTGCTAGTTTTCAAGAGGACTGGGATCAGCCCCAGCATTTT,NA,TRBJ1-5,few,TRBV20-1
CASSEFDRVMNNEQFF,TGTGCCAGCAGTGAATTTGACAGGGTTATGAACAATGAGCAGTTCTTC,TRBD1,TRBJ2-1,few,TRBV25-1
CASSPGVAGGHEQYF,TGTGCCAGCAGCCCTGGCGTAGCGGGAGGACACGAGCAGTACTTC,TRBD2,TRBJ2-7,few,TRBV12-3/TRBV12-4
CASSLNRVRNEQYF,TGCGCCAGCAGCCTCAACAGGGTTAGAAATGAGCAGTACTTC,NA,TRBJ2-5,NA,TRBV5-1